One and the same sample provided the 4 T cell receptor beta chains below, sequenced in a study of T cells in Graves' hyperthyroidism and ophthalmopathy. Template material for amplifying TCR beta CDR3 regions consisted of RNA transcripts. The HTBI primer set served for first-round RT-PCR of the TCR CDR3. TCRdb independently ran MiXCR on the multiplex PCR reads; one entry per CDR3 protein. Of some 700,000 distinct CDR3 sequences listed, roughly a sixth are singletons. Input material: blood. The source of these receptors is a middle-aged man with Graves' hyperthyroidism.

In this sample, this clonotype turned up a few times. The chain combines TRBV6-5 with TRBJ2-5, with 9 bases lining up with TRBD2. CDR1 is MNHEY, CDR2 SVGAGI, per germline. V trimming: 2 bases; J trimming: 5 bases; junction bases outside the gene matches: 9. The CDR3 length is 16 residues. The CDR3 DNA is TGTGCCAGCAGTTACGGGACTAGCAGGAGACGGGAGACCCAGTACTTC. The encoded protein is CASSYGTSRRRETQYF.

The chain carries TRBV13 and TRBJ2-7; a weak D match, TRBD1 (6 bases). Between the trimmed V and J ends, which lost 6 bases and 1 base, there was a span of 13 bases. Germline V gives CDR1 PRHDT, CDR2 FYEKMQ (reference sequence). This CDR3 comprises 14 residues. CDR3 residues: CASRRQALSYEQYF. Here the CDR3 DNA reads TGTGCCAGCAGGCGACAGGCGCTTTCCTACGAGCAGTACTTC.

This clonotype was seen only a few times. This chain uses TRBV30 with TRBJ1-5; no definite D call. The CDR3 has 14 amino acids. Germline V gives CDR1 GTSNPN, CDR2 SVGIG (reference sequence). V was pared by 1 base and J by 4 bases, with 11 bases between. The CDR3 region has the DNA TGTGCCTGGAGTGATCCTAGCCGGAATCAGCCCCAGCATTTT. Translating it yields CAWSDPSRNQPQHF.

The chain has TRBV29-1 and TRBJ2-4, with 10 positions matching TRBD1. Germline V gives CDR1 SQVTM, CDR2 ANQGSEA. V was pared by 7 bases and J by 7 bases, with 7 bases of the junction left unmatched. The CDR3 covers 13 residues. The CDR3 DNA reads as TGCAGCGCCCGGGGACAGGGGACGAACATTCAGTACTTC. Amino acids: CSARGQGTNIQYF.